This T cell receptor beta chain is from a study of early T cells in non-severe SARS-CoV-2 infection. Background on the study: Whole-blood bulk RNA, unsorted, was sequenced, and chains were unpaired. General study points: Sequences matched to VDJdb favored anti-spike CD8 responses, while private and CD4 specificities were missed.

The library protocol tagged individual cDNA molecules with unique molecular identifiers. TCRdb redid the calling of the 5' RACE reads with MiXCR, one entry per CDR3 protein. The table lists about 26,000 distinct CDR3 sequences, 4% to 5.5% of them singletons. The CDR3 loop spans 15 amino acids. CDR1 MGHRA and CDR2 YSYEKL come from the germline V gene. The V gene lost 4 bases and the J gene lost 10 bases, with 19 bases spanning the gap. Remarks on this clonotype: Its antigen remains unidentified.

The receptor was isolated from an adult who was a healthcare worker with PCR-confirmed SARS-CoV-2 infection or an uninfected control (not recorded which). This chain joins TRBV4-1 and TRBJ1-4; D call uncertain. The sequenced sample consisted of whole blood. The CDR3 DNA is TGCGCCAGCAGCCCCCTTCGGATATCGAAGGGAAAACTGTTTTTT. It is translated as CASSPLRISKGKLFF.